One sample yielded the 30 T cell receptor beta chains listed below, sequenced in a study of blood T cell repertoires in COVID-19. The repertoire was sequenced with immunoSEQ multiplex PCR; TCRdb's copy has only in-frame clones and lacks some. The sample contains about 150,000 clones, approximately 80% of which appear only once. The sample comprised peripheral blood. The receptors were gathered from a human donor in a cohort sampled during active COVID-19.

The rearrangement uses TRBV7-2 and TRBJ1-4; 9 nucleotides align to TRBD1. V lost 4 bases, J lost 8 bases, and 5 bases stayed unmatched. There are 14 residues in the CDR3. Germline CDR1 is SGHTA and CDR2 is FQGNSA. The CDR3 DNA follows: TGTGCCAGCAGCTCCGACAGGGGGGAAGAAAAACTGTTTTTT. It is translated as CASSSDRGEEKLFF.

The gene calls are TRBV30 and TRBJ1-6; D remains unclear. This CDR3 comprises 15 residues. Germline CDR1 and CDR2: GTSNPN and SVGIG (reference sequence). With 0 bases removed from V and 6 bases from J, the gap between germline ends came to 12 bases. CDR3: CAWSVDASGNSPLHF. In nucleotides, the CDR3 is TGTGCCTGGAGTGTAGACGCGTCGGGTAATTCACCCCTCCACTTT.

This chain joins TRBV14 and TRBJ2-7, with 7 bases identical to TRBD1. J gave up 6 bases and V 5 bases, and 10 bases lay outside the gene matches. This CDR3 comprises 14 residues. The germline V gene has CDR1 SGHDN and CDR2 FVKESK. This CDR3 reads CASSALGGAGEQYF. CDR3 DNA: TGTGCCAGCAGCGCCCTAGGGGGCGCGGGCGAGCAGTACTTC. Filled out from reference TRBV14 and TRBJ2-7, the complete variable domain reads EAGVTQFPSHSVIEKGQTVTLRCDPISGHDNLYWYRRVMGKEIKFLLHFVKESKQDESGMPNNRFLAERTGGTYSTLKVQPAELEDSGVYFCASSALGGAGEQYFGPGTRLTVT.

This clone turned up a few times. The rearrangement joins TRBV11-2 to TRBJ1-2; no reliable D call. With 5 bases removed from V and 3 bases from J, the gap between germline ends came to 13 bases. The CDR3 runs to 14 residues. The germline V gene encodes CDR1 SGHAT and CDR2 FQNNGV. CDR3 amino acids: CASSQVERYYGYTF. The CDR3 DNA reads as TGTGCCAGCAGCCAGGTGGAACGGTACTATGGCTACACCTTC.

The chain uses TRBV7-9 and TRBJ1-4; TRBD1 matches at 7 bases. The CDR3 spans 14 residues. The junction had 5 bases not matched to a gene; V was cut back by 5 bases and J by 5 bases. CDR1 is SEHNR, CDR2 FQNEAQ, per germline (reference sequence). The CDR3 region is CASSRGQLNEKLFF. The CDR3 nucleotides read TGTGCCAGCAGCCGGGGACAGTTAAATGAAAAACTGTTTTTT.

The rearrangement links TRBV5-4 to TRBJ2-5; D unresolved. The V gene lost 1 base and the J gene lost 4 bases, with 5 bases spanning the gap. This CDR3 has 12 amino acids. Germline lookup yields CDR1 SGHNT and CDR2 YYREEE (reference sequence). CDR3 coding DNA: TGTGCCAGCAGCTTGTCCCGAGAGACCCAGTACTTC. It translates to CASSLSRETQYF.

This clone was seen more than once but under ten times. The chain joins TRBV19 to TRBJ2-7; 9 bases agree with TRBD2. The CDR3 spans 15 residues. Germline CDR1 LNHDA, CDR2 SQIVND (reference sequence). J lost 5 bases, V lost 4 bases, and 9 bases had no gene match. The CDR3 bases are TGTGCCAGTAGTAATAGGCTAGCGGGGACAAACGAGCAGTACTTC. Translated: CASSNRLAGTNEQYF.

Of note for this clone: The same CDR3 arises from other DNA sequences in this sample as well. This chain connects TRBV18 to TRBJ2-5; D is perhaps TRBD2 (6 bases). The CDR3 has 13 residues. V was pared by 3 bases and J by 3 bases, with 8 bases between. The germline CDR1 and CDR2 sequences are KGHSH and LQKENI. The CDR3, as DNA: TGTGCCAGCTCACCCCGGGGGAAAGAGACCCAGTACTTC. Its translation: CASSPRGKETQYF.

This clone was counted a few times. This chain links TRBV5-5 with TRBJ1-1; tentative D call: TRBD1 (5 bases). Germline loops: CDR1 SGHKS, CDR2 YYEKEE (reference sequence). The CDR3 runs to 13 residues. The V and J ends lost 7 bases and 3 bases respectively, with 13 bases between them. CDR3 amino acids: CASRWVGDTEAFF. CDR3 sequence (DNA): TGTGCCAGCCGGTGGGTAGGGGACACTGAAGCTTTCTTT.

This clone was seen more than once but under ten times. The J gene is TRBJ1-4, the V gene TRBV5-1; tentatively, D is TRBD1 (6 bases). The CDR3 is 14 amino acids. V lost 6 bases to trimming and J lost 8 bases, with 17 bases between them. Germline values: CDR1 SGHRS, CDR2 YFSETQ. The CDR3 DNA reads TGCGCCAGCACTCCCGACAGGAAGCAAGAAAAACTGTTTTTT. This translates into CASTPDRKQEKLFF. Together with reference TRBV5-1 and TRBJ1-4, the CDR3 gives the full variable domain: KAGVTQTPRYLIKTRGQQVTLSCSPISGHRSVSWYQQTPGQGLQFLFEYFSETQRNKGNFPGRFSGRQFSNSRSEMNVSTLELGDSALYLCASTPDRKQEKLFFGSGTQLSVL.

This clone was counted between two and nine times. Sequence at one end of the junction differs from germline and may be a read error. The chain employs TRBV6-1 and TRBJ1-1; D call uncertain. This CDR3 is built from 13 residues. Germline CDR1 MNHNS, CDR2 SASEGT. CDR3: CASIEVLNTEAFF. In nucleotides, the CDR3 is TGTGCCAGCATTGAAGTTCTTAACACTGAAGCTTTCTTT.

The rearrangement joins TRBV5-1 to TRBJ1-2; TRBD1 aligns across 8 bases. The V gene's germline CDR1 is SGHRS and CDR2 YFSETQ. V shed 4 bases, J shed 4 bases, and the junction held 9 bases outside the gene matches. This CDR3 spans 15 amino acids. CDR3 nucleotides: TGCGCCAGCAGCCCTACCCTGACAGGGGTCTATGGCTACACCTTC. This sequence encodes CASSPTLTGVYGYTF.

The chain recombines TRBV18 with TRBJ2-2; a weak D match, TRBD1 (5 bases). CDR1 KGHSH and CDR2 LQKENI come from the germline V gene. Between the trimmed V and J ends, which lost 1 base and 1 base, there was a span of 13 bases. The CDR3 extends over 17 amino acids. DNA of the CDR3: TGTGCCAGCTCACCACTGTTGGGGCTACTGAACACCGGGGAGCTGTTTTTT. Its protein product is CASSPLLGLLNTGELFF.

This chain connects TRBV19 to TRBJ2-7; D uncertain. CDR3 length: 14 amino acids. CDR1 is LNHDA, CDR2 SQIVND, per germline (reference sequence). Trimming left V 3 bases short and J 2 bases short, with 11 bases between. The DNA of the CDR3 is TGTGCCAGTAGTATCGTCGCAGGTACCTACGAGCAGTACTTC. It specifies CASSIVAGTYEQYF.

This chain uses TRBV4-1 with TRBJ1-5; tentatively, D is TRBD1 (5 bases). This CDR3 region has 12 residues. CDR1 and CDR2 from the germline V gene are MGHRA and YSYEKL. The ends were cut back, 0 bases at V and 9 bases at J, with 6 bases in the middle. Here the CDR3 reads CASSQERGPQHF. The CDR3 DNA follows: TGCGCCAGCAGCCAAGAAAGGGGGCCCCAGCATTTT.

The chain recombines TRBV5-6 with TRBJ1-2, with D tentatively TRBD1 (6 bases). Trimming removed 4 bases at V and 0 bases at J, with 13 bases between. CDR3 length: 15 amino acids. Germline V CDR1 and CDR2: SGHDT, YYEEEE. CDR3 DNA sequence: TGTGCCAGCAGCAGGACAGTATCAGCTAACTATGGCTACACCTTC. It codes for CASSRTVSANYGYTF.

The chain recombines TRBV27 with TRBJ2-5; 11 bases map to TRBD1. The ends lost 4 bases at V and 5 bases at J; junction bases unmatched: 6. This CDR3 comprises 15 residues. Looked up from germline, CDR1 is MNHEY and CDR2 is SMNVEV (reference sequence). CDR3: CASSSHRDRGETQYF. The DNA of the CDR3 is TGTGCCAGCAGTTCCCATCGGGACAGGGGGGAGACCCAGTACTTC.

In DNA, the CDR3 is TGCGCCAGCAGCTTGGAGGCGGGGTCCTACAATGAGCAGTTCTTC. Amino acids: CASSLEAGSYNEQFF. The chain links TRBV5-1 to TRBJ2-1; D might be TRBD2 (6 bases). Trimming pared 0 bases from V and 1 base from J, leaving 8 bases between. The CDR3 contains 15 residues. Per the germline V gene, CDR1 is SGHRS and CDR2 is YFSETQ.

This chain connects TRBV6-5 to TRBJ2-3, with 8 bases aligning to TRBD1. V lost 8 bases, J lost 9 bases, and 7 bases stayed unmatched. This CDR3 spans 12 amino acids. CDR1 and CDR2 (germline): MNHEY, SVGAGI. CDR3 nucleotide sequence: TGTGCCAGCCGCCCAGGGGGCGGGACGCAGTATTTT. It translates to CASRPGGGTQYF.

The table lists this clone with a few counts. Other DNA sequences within the sample encode an identical CDR3. J is TRBJ1-5 and V is TRBV19; D may be TRBD1 (6 bases). This CDR3 region has 14 residues. Trimming left V 4 bases short and J 4 bases short, with 11 bases between. The germline V gene encodes CDR1 LNHDA and CDR2 SQIVND (reference sequence). CDR3 DNA: TGTGCCAGTAGTACACAGGGCGGGAATCAGCCCCAGCATTTT. This gives the protein CASSTQGGNQPQHF.

V and J are TRBV30 and TRBJ1-5; D not resolved. This CDR3 comprises 13 residues. Germline-derived CDR1 and CDR2 are GTSNPN and SVGIG (reference sequence). The V gene lost 2 bases and the J gene lost 3 bases, with 8 bases spanning the gap. The CDR3 nucleotides are TGTGCCTGGAGTTCCCAGAACAATCAGCCCCAGCATTTT. Its protein is CAWSSQNNQPQHF.

This clone is a singleton in its sample. The gene calls are TRBV10-3 and TRBJ2-7, with D unclear. V was cut by 2 bases and J by 7 bases, with 9 bases left in between. Germline V gene data show CDR1 as ENHRY and CDR2 as SYGVKD. This CDR3 contains 12 residues. CDR3 bases: TGTGCCATCAGTGAGATAACGAGGGAGCAGTACTTC. Translating gives CAISEITREQYF.

The chain couples TRBV30 to TRBJ1-5, with a tentative D call TRBD1 (5 bases). Germline V gene lookup returns CDR1 GTSNPN and CDR2 SVGIG (reference sequence). The CDR3 has 12 residues. V was trimmed by 2 bases and J by 6 bases, leaving 8 bases between them. CDR3: CAWSKGSQPQHF. The DNA for the CDR3 is TGTGCCTGGAGTAAGGGGTCTCAGCCCCAGCATTTT.

Turning to this clone: Within the sample, other DNA sequences also encode this same CDR3. The chain links TRBV9 to TRBJ2-7; D is unresolved. Looked up from germline, CDR1 is SGDLS and CDR2 is YYNGEE. The CDR3 consists of 13 residues. The V end was cut by 2 bases, the J end by 2 bases, with 8 bases between. The CDR3 sequence: CASSVSGTYEQYF. The DNA for the CDR3 is TGTGCCAGCAGCGTCTCAGGCACCTACGAGCAGTACTTC.

V usage is TRBV25-1 and J usage is TRBJ2-1; TRBD1 matches 7 bases. CDR3 length equals 15 residues. V lost 4 bases, J lost 0 bases, and 3 bases stayed unmatched. Germline assignment: CDR1 MGHDK and CDR2 SYGVNS. CDR3 in DNA: TGTGCCAGCAGTGCCGGACAGGTCTCCTACAATGAGCAGTTCTTC. Protein sequence: CASSAGQVSYNEQFF.

The chain links TRBV6-5 to TRBJ1-3; D is possibly TRBD1 (6 bases). The CDR3 sequence is 14 residues long. Germline V gene lookup returns CDR1 MNHEY and CDR2 SVGAGI. Trimming cost V 6 bases and J 3 bases, with 12 bases left between them. In DNA form, the CDR3 reads TGTGCCAGCAGCGACAGGTCAGGTGGAAACACCATATATTTT. It codes for CASSDRSGGNTIYF.

The chain employs TRBV11-1 and TRBJ2-2; no clear D. There are 14 residues in the CDR3. From germline, CDR1 is SGHAT and CDR2 FQDESV (reference sequence). Trimming shortened V by 5 bases and J by 0 bases, and 7 bases separated the two germline ends. CDR3 DNA: TGTGCCAGCAGCCCCACACCGAACACCGGGGAGCTGTTTTTT. Its protein product is CASSPTPNTGELFF.

The chain uses TRBV19 and TRBJ2-5; D not certain. From germline, CDR1 is LNHDA and CDR2 SQIVND (reference sequence). V shed 3 bases and J shed 0 bases, with 11 bases lying between them. The CDR3 contains 15 residues. CDR3 loop: CASSISDTHQETQYF. The CDR3 region has the DNA TGTGCCAGTAGTATTTCAGATACCCACCAAGAGACCCAGTACTTC.

The chain joins TRBV28 to TRBJ2-4, with D possibly TRBD1 on 6 matching bases. This CDR3 spans 17 amino acids. Germline V gene data show CDR1 as MDHEN and CDR2 as SYDVKM. V lost 3 bases and J lost 0, with 15 bases in between. CDR3 coding DNA: TGTGCCAGCAGTTTTACAGGGTTGTCACTAGCCAAAAACATTCAGTACTTC. Its protein product is CASSFTGLSLAKNIQYF.

The chain joins TRBV4-1 to TRBJ1-6, with TRBD1 identical over 10 bases. Per germline, CDR1 MGHRA and CDR2 YSYEKL. The V segment lost 4 bases and the J segment 7 bases; nucleotides outside the gene matches: 7. The CDR3 runs 16 residues. Here the CDR3 DNA reads TGCGCCAGCAGCCTTTTACCGGGACAGGGGAATTCACCCCTCCACTTT. This encodes CASSLLPGQGNSPLHF.